This TCR beta chain is from a study of blood T cell repertoires in COVID-19. Study-wide background: There were acute and convalescent COVID-19 samples, and they came from the United States, Italy and Spain.

This clone was found a few times. The table came from immunoSEQ multiplex PCR; TCRdb's copy has only in-frame clones and leaves some out. The table lists 130,000 to 150,000 clones, more than 75% of them singletons. The CDR3 has 13 amino acids. The germline V gene encodes CDR1 MGHRA and CDR2 YSYEKL. The trim removed 0 bases at V and 8 bases at J, leaving 2 bases unmatched. The chain employs TRBV4-1 and TRBJ2-3; 7 bases match TRBD1. Sequenced: peripheral blood. This receptor was identified in an elderly man with acute or convalescent COVID-19. As DNA, the CDR3 is TGCGCCAGCAGCCAAGAAAGGGGGCTTACGCAGTATTTT. It is translated as CASSQERGLTQYF.